This T cell receptor (beta chain) was identified during a study of T cell repertoires in cytomegalovirus infection. General study results and limits: In two of eight donors, the top clonotype was HLA-C-restricted CMV-specific. Summed frequency of public TCR beta families distinguished CMV carriers with the relevant HLA.

This clonotype was counted between two and nine times. Its specificity is unknown. TCRdb processed the reads anew with MiXCR; each CDR3 protein has one entry. The table lists roughly 68,000 distinct CDR3 sequences, under 25% of them singletons. The V end lost 3 bases, the J end lost 2 bases, and 9 bases lay between the germline ends. Germline CDR1 reads SGHAT; CDR2 reads FQDESV (reference sequence). The length of the CDR3 is 14 residues. The sample was PBMCs, sequenced either directly or after in vitro stimulation (not recorded which). This sequence joins TRBV11-1 and TRBJ2-3; D is uncertain. The TCR sequence derives from a human donor in good health (CMV status not recorded). Some clones in this sample may be carry-over from other donors' samples. This CDR3 is CASSFSAVTDTQYF. DNA for the CDR3: TGTGCCAGCAGCTTTTCTGCGGTCACAGATACGCAGTATTTT.